The rows below give T cell receptor beta chains drawn from one sample of a study of T cell responses to AZD1222 COVID-19 vaccine. The method was immunoSEQ multiplex PCR; TCRdb's version includes in-frame clones alone and lacks a portion of them. The sample includes around 150,000 clones, approximately 80% seen only once; the top ten take over 3.5%. Sequencing was performed on peripheral blood, taken on day 0 of AZD1222 vaccination. These TCRs come from an adult in good health. Each CDR3 is given with its conserved first and last residue.

V gene	J gene	CDR3 protein
TRBV5-5	TRBJ1-4	CASRVAGTEKLFF
TRBV15	TRBJ1-1	CATSRDKVQGVDAFF
TRBV7-3	TRBJ2-1	CASSGRLAGAYNEQFF
TRBV19	TRBJ2-7	CASSIGLAVNEQYF
TRBV5-6	TRBJ2-3	CASSLVSGTQYF
TRBV6-1	TRBJ1-5	CASSGRPPGQGNQPQHF
TRBV2	TRBJ2-4	CASSPAVGGENIQYF
TRBV9	TRBJ1-3	CASSVAGSLSSGNTIYF
TRBV28	TRBJ1-2	CASRSTGIVYGYTF
TRBV28	TRBJ1-6	CASSLSGARSPLHF
TRBV12-3/TRBV12-4	TRBJ1-1	CASSLWDRAFF
TRBV28	TRBJ1-5	CASTPGGMRDQPQHF
TRBV6-1	TRBJ2-1	CASSEYREPNEQFF
TRBV11-2	TRBJ2-2	CASSLDFLGRTGPTGELFF
TRBV11-2	TRBJ1-1	CASSFGRRNTEAFF
TRBV5-6	TRBJ1-2	CASSLVAAYGYTF
TRBV5-4	TRBJ2-7	CASSSGTGVTYEQYF
TRBV28	TRBJ1-4	CASGTSRELFF
TRBV3-1/TRBV3-2	TRBJ2-1	CASSPPGLAGDNEQFF
TRBV16	TRBJ2-7	CASSHPGTSGGKPRQRDRYEQYF
TRBV6-5	TRBJ2-3	CASSSRTSGAADTQYF
TRBV9	TRBJ1-4	CASSVGAGNEKLFF
TRBV30	TRBJ1-1	CAWSVQVRSAGWKGAEAFF
TRBV27	TRBJ2-3	CASSPSGTFSTDTQYF
TRBV30	TRBJ2-5	CAWSVRSAETQYF
TRBV5-1	TRBJ2-1	CASATGGADNEQFF
TRBV11-2	TRBJ1-1	CASGLHGNTEAFF
TRBV7-9	TRBJ2-1	CASSLAGSYNEQFF
TRBV5-4	TRBJ1-2	CASSPGQGPYGYTF
TRBV7-8	TRBJ1-2	CASSLVASGGTGGYTF
TRBV28	TRBJ2-1	CASSPSGRQFF
TRBV19	TRBJ1-5	CASNVKRVGSSNQPQHF
TRBV30	TRBJ2-4	CAWSVQGQGKNIQYF
TRBV9	TRBJ2-2	CASSADGRNTGELFF
TRBV5-6	TRBJ1-2	CASSLASQFYGYTF
TRBV5-5	TRBJ1-4	CASSLVGQGAEKLFF
TRBV5-1	TRBJ2-5	CASSLAGEYQETQYF
TRBV28	TRBJ2-7	CASSLRSYEQYF
TRBV5-1	TRBJ1-4	CASSPGVRADSTNEKLFF
TRBV28	TRBJ2-7	CASSYRPVQIVRYEQYF